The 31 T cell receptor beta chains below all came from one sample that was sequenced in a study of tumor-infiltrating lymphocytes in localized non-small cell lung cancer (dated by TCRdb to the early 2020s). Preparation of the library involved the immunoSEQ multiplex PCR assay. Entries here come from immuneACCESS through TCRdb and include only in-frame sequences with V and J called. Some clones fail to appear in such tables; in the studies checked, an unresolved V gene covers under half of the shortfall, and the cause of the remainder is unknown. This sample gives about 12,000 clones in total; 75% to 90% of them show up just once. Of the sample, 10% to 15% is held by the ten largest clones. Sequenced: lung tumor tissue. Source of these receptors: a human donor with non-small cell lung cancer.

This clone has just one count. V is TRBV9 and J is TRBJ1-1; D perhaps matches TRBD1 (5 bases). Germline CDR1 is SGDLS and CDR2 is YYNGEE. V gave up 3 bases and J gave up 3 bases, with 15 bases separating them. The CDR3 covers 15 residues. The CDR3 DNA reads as TGTGCCAGCAGCGAGATGGGGCATCAGGACACTGAAGCTTTCTTT. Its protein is CASSEMGHQDTEAFF.

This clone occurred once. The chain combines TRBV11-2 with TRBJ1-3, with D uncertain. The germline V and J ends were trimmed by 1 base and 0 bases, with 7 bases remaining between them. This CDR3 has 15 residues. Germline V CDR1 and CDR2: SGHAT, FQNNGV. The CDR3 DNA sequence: TGTGCCAGCAGCTTAGTATGGTTCTCTGGAAACACCATATATTTT. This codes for CASSLVWFSGNTIYF.

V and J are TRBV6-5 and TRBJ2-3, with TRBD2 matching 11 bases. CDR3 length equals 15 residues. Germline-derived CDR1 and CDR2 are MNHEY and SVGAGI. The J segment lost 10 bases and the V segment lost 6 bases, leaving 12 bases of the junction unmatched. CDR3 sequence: CASSPPGTSGSPQYF. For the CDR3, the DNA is TGTGCCAGCAGCCCTCCCGGGACTAGCGGCTCCCCGCAGTATTTT.

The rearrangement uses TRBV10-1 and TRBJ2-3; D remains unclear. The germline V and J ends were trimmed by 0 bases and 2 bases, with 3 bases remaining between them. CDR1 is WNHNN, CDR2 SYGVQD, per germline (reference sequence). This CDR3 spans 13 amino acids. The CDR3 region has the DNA TGCGCCAGCAGTGAGTCGACCACAGATACGCAGTATTTT. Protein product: CASSESTTDTQYF.

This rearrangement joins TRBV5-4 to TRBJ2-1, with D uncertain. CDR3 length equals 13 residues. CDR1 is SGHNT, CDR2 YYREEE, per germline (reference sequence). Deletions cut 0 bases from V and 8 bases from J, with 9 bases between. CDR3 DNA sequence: TGTGCCAGCAGCTTGGACCTGTCCTATGAGCAGTTCTTC. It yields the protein CASSLDLSYEQFF. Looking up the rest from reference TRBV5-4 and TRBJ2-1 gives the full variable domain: ETGVTQSPTHLIKTRGQQVTLRCSSQSGHNTVSWYQQALGQGPQFIFQYYREEENGRGNFPPRFSGLQFPNYSSELNVNALELDDSALYLCASSLDLSYEQFFGPGTRLTVL.

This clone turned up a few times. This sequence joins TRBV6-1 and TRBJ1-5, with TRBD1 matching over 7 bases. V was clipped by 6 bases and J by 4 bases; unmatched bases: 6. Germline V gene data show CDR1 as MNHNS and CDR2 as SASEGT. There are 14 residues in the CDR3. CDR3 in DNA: TGTGCCAGCAGGTATACAGGGGCGAATCAGCCCCAGCATTTT. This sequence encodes CASRYTGANQPQHF.

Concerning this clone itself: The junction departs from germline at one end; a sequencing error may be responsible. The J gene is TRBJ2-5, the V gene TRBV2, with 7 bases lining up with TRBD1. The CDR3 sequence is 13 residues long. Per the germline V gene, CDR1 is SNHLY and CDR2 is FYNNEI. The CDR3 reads CASKGTAQGTQYF. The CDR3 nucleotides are TGTGCCAGCAAAGGGACAGCCCAAGGGACCCAGTACTTC.

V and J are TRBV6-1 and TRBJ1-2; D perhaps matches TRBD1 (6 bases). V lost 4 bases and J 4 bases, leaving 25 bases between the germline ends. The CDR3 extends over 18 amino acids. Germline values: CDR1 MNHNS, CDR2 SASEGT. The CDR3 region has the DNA TGTGCCAGCAGTGTCCGCCAGGCGGGCCAGGGGTTGGGCTATGGCTACACCTTC. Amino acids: CASSVRQAGQGLGYGYTF.

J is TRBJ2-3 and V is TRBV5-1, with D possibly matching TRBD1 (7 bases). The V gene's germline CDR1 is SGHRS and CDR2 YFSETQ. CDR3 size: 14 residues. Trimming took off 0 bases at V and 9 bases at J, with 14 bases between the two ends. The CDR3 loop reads CASSLDRGGGTQYF. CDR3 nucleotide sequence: TGCGCCAGCAGCTTGGACAGGGGAGGTGGGACGCAGTATTTT.

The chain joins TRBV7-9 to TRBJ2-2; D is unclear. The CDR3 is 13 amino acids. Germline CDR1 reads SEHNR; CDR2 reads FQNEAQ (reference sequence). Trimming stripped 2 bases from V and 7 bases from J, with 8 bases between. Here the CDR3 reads CASSLIGVGELFF. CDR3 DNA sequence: TGTGCCAGCAGCTTAATCGGTGTCGGGGAGCTGTTTTTT.

DNA for the CDR3: TGTGCCTGGAGTGTAGGTTCCGGCAATCAGCCCCAGCATTTT. It is translated as CAWSVGSGNQPQHF. The rearrangement joins TRBV30 to TRBJ1-5; the D is unclear. Trimming removed 0 bases from V and 2 bases from J, with 8 bases in between. Germline V gives CDR1 GTSNPN, CDR2 SVGIG (reference sequence). The CDR3 is 14 residues long. Drawing the rest from reference TRBV30 and TRBJ1-5, the complete variable domain is SQTIHQWPATLVQPVGSPLSLECTVEGTSNPNLYWYRQAAGRGLQLLFYSVGIGQISSEVPQNLSASRPQDRQFILSSKKLLLSDSGFYLCAWSVGSGNQPQHFGDGTRLSIL.

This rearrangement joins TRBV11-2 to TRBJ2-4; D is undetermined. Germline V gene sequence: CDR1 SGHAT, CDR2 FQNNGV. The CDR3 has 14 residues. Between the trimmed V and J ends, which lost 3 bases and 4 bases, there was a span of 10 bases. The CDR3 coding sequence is TGTGCCAGCAGCTTGGAACGCTCTAAAAACATTCAGTACTTC. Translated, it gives CASSLERSKNIQYF.

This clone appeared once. The CDR3 bases are TGTGCCAGCAGTTACCGGACTAGCGGGGGGGCTGCGCAGTTCTTC. Translating gives CASSYRTSGGAAQFF. The chain combines TRBV28 with TRBJ2-1; 15 bases line up with TRBD2. V lost 4 bases and J lost 12; bases outside the gene matches: 7. CDR1 is MDHEN, CDR2 SYDVKM, per germline. The CDR3 runs to 15 residues.

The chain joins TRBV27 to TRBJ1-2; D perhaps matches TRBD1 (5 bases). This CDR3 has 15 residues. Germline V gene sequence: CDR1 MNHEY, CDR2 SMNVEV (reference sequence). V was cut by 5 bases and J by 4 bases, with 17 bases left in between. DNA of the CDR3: TGTGCCAGCAGTAAATCCGGGACGGCCGCCTATGGCTACACCTTC. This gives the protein CASSKSGTAAYGYTF.

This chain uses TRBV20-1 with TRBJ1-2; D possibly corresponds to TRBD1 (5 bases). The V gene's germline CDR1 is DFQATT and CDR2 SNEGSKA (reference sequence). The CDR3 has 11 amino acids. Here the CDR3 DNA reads TGCTGCTGGCTAGGGGCGCCGTCCTACACCTTC. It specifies CCWLGAPSYTF.

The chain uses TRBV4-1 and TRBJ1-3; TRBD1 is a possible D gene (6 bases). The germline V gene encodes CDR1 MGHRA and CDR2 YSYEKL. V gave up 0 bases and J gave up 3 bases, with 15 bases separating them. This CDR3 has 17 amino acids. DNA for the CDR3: TGCGCCAGCAGCCAAGAGGGGGGCGGGAGATTTGGAAACACCATATATTTT. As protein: CASSQEGGGRFGNTIYF.

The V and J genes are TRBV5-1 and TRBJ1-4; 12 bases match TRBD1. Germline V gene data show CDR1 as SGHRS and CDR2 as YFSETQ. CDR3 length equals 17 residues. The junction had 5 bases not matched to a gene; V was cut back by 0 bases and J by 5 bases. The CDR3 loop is CASSLGDRGPRNEKLFF. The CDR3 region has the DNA TGCGCCAGCAGCTTGGGGGACAGGGGGCCAAGAAATGAAAAACTGTTTTTT.

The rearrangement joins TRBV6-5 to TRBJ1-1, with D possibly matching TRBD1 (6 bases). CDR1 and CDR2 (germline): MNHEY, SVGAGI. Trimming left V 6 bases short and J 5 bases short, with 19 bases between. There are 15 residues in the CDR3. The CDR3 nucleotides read TGTGCCAGCAGCCCTTCCACAGGGATTGTTACTGAAGCTTTCTTT. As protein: CASSPSTGIVTEAFF.

CDR3 coding DNA: TGTGCCAGCCGCCGGGACACATGGTCCATATATTTT. It translates to CASRRDTWSIYF. J is TRBJ1-3 and V is TRBV4-2; TRBD1 is a possible D gene (6 bases). V gave up 8 bases and J gave up 11 bases, with 16 bases separating them. Per germline, CDR1 LGHNA and CDR2 YNFKEQ. The CDR3 sequence is 12 residues long.

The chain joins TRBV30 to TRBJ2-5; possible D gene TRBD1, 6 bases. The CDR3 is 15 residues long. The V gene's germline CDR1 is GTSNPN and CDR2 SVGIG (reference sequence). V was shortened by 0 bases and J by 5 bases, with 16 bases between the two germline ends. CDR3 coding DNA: TGTGCCTGGAGTGTAGGGGGAGCGGCGAAGGAGACCCAGTACTTC. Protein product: CAWSVGGAAKETQYF.

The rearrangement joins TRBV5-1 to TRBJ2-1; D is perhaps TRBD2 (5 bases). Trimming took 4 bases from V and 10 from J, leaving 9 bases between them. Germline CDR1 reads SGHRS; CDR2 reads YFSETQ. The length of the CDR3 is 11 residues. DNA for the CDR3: TGCGCCAGCAGCCTGGACTTGGAGCAGTTCTTC. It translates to CASSLDLEQFF.

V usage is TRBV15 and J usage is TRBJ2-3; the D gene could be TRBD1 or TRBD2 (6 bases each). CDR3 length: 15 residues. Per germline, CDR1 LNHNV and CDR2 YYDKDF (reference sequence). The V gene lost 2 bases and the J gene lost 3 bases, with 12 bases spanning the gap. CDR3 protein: CATSRRGEMTDTQYF. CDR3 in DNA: TGTGCCACCAGCAGAAGGGGGGAGATGACAGATACGCAGTATTTT.

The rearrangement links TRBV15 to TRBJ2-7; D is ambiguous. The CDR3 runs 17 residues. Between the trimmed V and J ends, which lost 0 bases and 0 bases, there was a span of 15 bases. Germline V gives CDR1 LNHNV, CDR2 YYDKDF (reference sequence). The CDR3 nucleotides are TGTGCCACCAGCAGAGACCAAGGACCGATCCGCTCCTACGAGCAGTACTTC. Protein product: CATSRDQGPIRSYEQYF.

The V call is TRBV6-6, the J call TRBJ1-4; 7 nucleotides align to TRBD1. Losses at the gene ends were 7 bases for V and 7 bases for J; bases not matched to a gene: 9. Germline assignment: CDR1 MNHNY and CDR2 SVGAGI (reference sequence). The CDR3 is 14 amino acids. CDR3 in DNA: TGTGCCAGCATGTACGACAGGGTCGGTGAAAAACTGTTTTTT. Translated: CASMYDRVGEKLFF.

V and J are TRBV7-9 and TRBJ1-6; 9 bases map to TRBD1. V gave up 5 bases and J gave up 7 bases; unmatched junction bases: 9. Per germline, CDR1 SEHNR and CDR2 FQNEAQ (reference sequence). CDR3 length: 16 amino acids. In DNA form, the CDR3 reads TGTGCCAGCAGCGTCGGACAGGGGTTTTTCAATTCACCCCTCCACTTT. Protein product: CASSVGQGFFNSPLHF.

The CDR3 nucleotides read TGTGCCAGCAGTTCCCTGGGTGGGAGCGGGTCCAATGAGCAGTTCTTC. Translated: CASSSLGGSGSNEQFF. V is TRBV27 and J is TRBJ2-1; possibly TRBD2 for D (6 bases). The germline V gene has CDR1 MNHEY and CDR2 SMNVEV (reference sequence). The germline V and J ends were trimmed by 4 bases and 6 bases, with 19 bases remaining between them. The CDR3 sequence is 16 residues long.

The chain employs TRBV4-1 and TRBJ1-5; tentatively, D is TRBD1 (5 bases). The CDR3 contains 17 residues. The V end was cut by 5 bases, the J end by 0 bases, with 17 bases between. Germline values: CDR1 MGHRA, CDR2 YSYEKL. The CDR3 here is CASSNRDGGFSNQPQHF. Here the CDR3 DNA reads TGCGCCAGCAGCAACCGGGACGGAGGTTTTAGCAATCAGCCCCAGCATTTT.

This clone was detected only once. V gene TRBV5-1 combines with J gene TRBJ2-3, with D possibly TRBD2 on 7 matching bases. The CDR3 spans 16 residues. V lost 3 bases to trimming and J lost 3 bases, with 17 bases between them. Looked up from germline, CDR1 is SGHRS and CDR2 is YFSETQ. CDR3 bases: TGCGCCAGCAGCTCGGAGTACGGGGGGCGGACAGATACGCAGTATTTT. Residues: CASSSEYGGRTDTQYF.

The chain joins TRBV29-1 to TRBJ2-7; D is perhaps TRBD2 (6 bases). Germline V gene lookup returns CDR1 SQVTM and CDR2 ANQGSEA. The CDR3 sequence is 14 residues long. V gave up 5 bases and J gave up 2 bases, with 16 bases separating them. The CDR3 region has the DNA TGCAGCGTTAGGGACTCCTTGAACCCCTACGAGCAGTACTTC. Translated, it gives CSVRDSLNPYEQYF.

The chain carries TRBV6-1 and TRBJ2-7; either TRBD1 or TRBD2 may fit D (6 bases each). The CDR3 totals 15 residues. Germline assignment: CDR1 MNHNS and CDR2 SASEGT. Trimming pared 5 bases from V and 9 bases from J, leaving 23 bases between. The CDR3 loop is CASSRDGGRSPGQYF. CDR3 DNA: TGTGCCAGCAGTCGAGACGGGGGCAGGTCCCCCGGGCAGTACTTC.

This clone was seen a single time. The CDR3 nucleotides are TGTGCCAGCAGCACTAGCGGGGGGAACTACGAGCAGTACTTC. It is translated as CASSTSGGNYEQYF. This chain links TRBV7-6 with TRBJ2-5; 12 bases are shared with TRBD2. The DNA end lines up better with TRBJ2-7; the J call may be wrong. Per the germline V gene, CDR1 is SGHVS and CDR2 is FNYEAQ. CDR3 size: 14 residues.